The T cell receptor beta chain under discussion was sequenced for a study of shared clonotypes between healthy human individuals. V was clipped by 6 bases and J by 2 bases, with 14 bases between them. The CDR3 extends over 14 amino acids. Germline V gene data show CDR1 as MNHNY and CDR2 as SVGAGI (reference sequence). At the deep level, the assay was run. It was across several immunoSEQ plates that each subset's genomic DNA was evenly split. Measured with immunoSEQ multiplex PCR; TCRdb has only the in-frame clones, and not every one. The sample gives about 2.4 million clones, roughly 93% of which show up once; around 0.4% is in the top ten. General study points: In general, naive subsets displayed greater estimated richness than memory subsets did.

A note on this clone: As yet, its antigen is unknown.

Sequencing was done on a sample of naive CD4+ T cells from PBMCs. Subset indicated: CD45RA+ positively selected. The chain links TRBV6-6 to TRBJ2-7, with D perhaps given as TRBD1 or TRBD2 (5 bases each). The TCR was taken from a man between 18 and 35 years old in good health. Some clones in this sample may be carry-over from other donors' samples. CDR3 in amino acids: CASSPLQGPYEQYF. In DNA, the CDR3 is TGTGCCAGCAGCCCCTTGCAGGGACCCTACGAGCAGTACTTC.